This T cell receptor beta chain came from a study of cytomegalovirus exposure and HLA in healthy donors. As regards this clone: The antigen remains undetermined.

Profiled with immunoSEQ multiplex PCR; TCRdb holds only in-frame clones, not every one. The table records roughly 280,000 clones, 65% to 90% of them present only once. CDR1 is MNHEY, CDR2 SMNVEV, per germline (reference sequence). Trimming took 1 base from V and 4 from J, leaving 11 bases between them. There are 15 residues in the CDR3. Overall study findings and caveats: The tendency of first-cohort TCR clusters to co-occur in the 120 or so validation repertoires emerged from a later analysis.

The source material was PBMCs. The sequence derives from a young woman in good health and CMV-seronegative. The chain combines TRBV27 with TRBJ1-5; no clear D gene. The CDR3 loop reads CASSLWAGRNQPQHF. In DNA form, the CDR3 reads TGTGCCAGCAGTTTATGGGCCGGGAGAAATCAGCCCCAGCATTTT.